Presented here are 17 T cell receptor beta chains from one specimen sequenced in a study of T cell repertoires in cytomegalovirus infection (dated by TCRdb to between 2017 and 2020). For sequencing, an Illumina HiSeq 1500 was employed. The public reads were run again by TCRdb, first through fastp at Q25 and then through MiXCR, and only productive beta chains were kept. Rows are combined by CDR3 protein, so each entry shows the most common genes and DNA. Recorded for this sample are 100,000 or so distinct CDR3 sequences; more than 20% of them occurred a single time. The ten largest make up roughly two fifths of the sample. The sample comprised CD8+ T cells from PBMCs. All receptors come from a human donor in good health (CMV status not recorded). Some clones in this sample may be carry-over from other donors' samples.

The chain combines TRBV19 with TRBJ1-5; D gene ambiguous. The V gene's germline CDR1 is LNHDA and CDR2 SQIVND (reference sequence). V was shortened by 3 bases and J by 1 base, with 4 bases between the two germline ends. The CDR3 runs to 13 residues. DNA of the CDR3: TGTGCCAGTAGTATGGCAAGCAATCAGCCCCAGCATTTT. Protein product: CASSMASNQPQHF.

This clonotype came up a few times. The genes are TRBV6-5 and TRBJ1-6; D is unclear. The CDR3 runs 16 residues. Looked up from germline, CDR1 is MNHEY and CDR2 is SVGAGI. The V gene lost 0 bases and the J gene lost 8 bases, with 14 bases spanning the gap. The CDR3 DNA sequence: TGTGCCAGCAGTTACTCGGCAGGCCCAACTTATTCACCCCTCCACTTT. Protein: CASSYSAGPTYSPLHF.

This clonotype was counted ten times or more. J is TRBJ2-5 and V is TRBV7-2; 7 bases line up with TRBD2. With 3 bases clipped from V and 2 bases from J, the junction kept 6 bases outside the gene matches. Germline CDR1 reads SGHTA; CDR2 reads FQGNSA. This CDR3 region has 15 residues. In DNA, the CDR3 is TGTGCCAGCAGCTTCCTCCTAGCGGAACAAGAGACCCAGTACTTC. Translated, it gives CASSFLLAEQETQYF. Filled out from reference TRBV7-2 and TRBJ2-5, the complete variable domain reads GAGVSQSPSNKVTEKGKDVELRCDPISGHTALYWYRQSLGQGLEFLIYFQGNSAPDKSGLPSDRFSAERTGGSVSTLTIQRTQQEDSAVYLCASSFLLAEQETQYFGPGTRLLVL.

This clonotype was counted ten times or more. CDR3 residues: CATKDGMNTEAFF. The CDR3 nucleotides are TGTGCCACCAAGGACGGAATGAACACTGAAGCTTTCTTT. The chain joins TRBV6-5 to TRBJ1-1, with D unresolved. V lost 10 bases and J lost 0, with 12 bases in between. Germline V gene sequence: CDR1 MNHEY, CDR2 SVGAGI. The CDR3 totals 13 residues.

This clonotype has just a few counts. The V gene is TRBV7-9, the J gene TRBJ1-1, with TRBD1 matching over 7 bases. Germline V gene sequence: CDR1 SEHNR, CDR2 FQNEAQ (reference sequence). With V trimmed by 7 bases and J by 1 base, 9 bases remained unmatched. This CDR3 is 15 amino acids long. The CDR3 sequence is CASTRPTGPNTEAFF. As DNA, the CDR3 is TGTGCCAGCACCAGACCGACAGGGCCGAACACTGAAGCTTTCTTT.

The chain links TRBV7-3 to TRBJ2-5; 9 positions match TRBD1. V lost 1 base, J lost 3 bases, and 6 bases stayed unmatched. Germline CDR1 SGHTA, CDR2 FQGTGA. CDR3 size: 16 residues. The CDR3 sequence is CASSLSDRGKKETQYF. In DNA, the CDR3 is TGTGCCAGCAGCTTAAGTGACAGGGGGAAAAAAGAGACCCAGTACTTC.

This clonotype was seen a few times. The chain joins TRBV4-1 to TRBJ2-4; D might be TRBD2 (5 bases). V was cut by 0 bases and J by 8 bases, with 17 bases left in between. The CDR3 runs to 16 residues. The V gene's germline CDR1 is MGHRA and CDR2 YSYEKL. The CDR3 loop reads CASSQESSRRADIQYF. The CDR3 DNA reads TGCGCCAGCAGCCAAGAGTCAAGTCGGCGGGCGGACATTCAGTACTTC.

The chain has TRBV5-1 and TRBJ2-3, with D uncertain. This CDR3 contains 17 residues. V was pared by 0 bases and J by 4 bases, with 18 bases between. The germline CDR1 and CDR2 sequences are SGHRS and YFSETQ. CDR3 residues: CASSLDSGMVQSDTQYF. DNA of the CDR3: TGCGCCAGCAGCTTGGATTCGGGTATGGTTCAGTCAGATACGCAGTATTTT.

The rearrangement uses TRBV4-2 and TRBJ2-7; the D gene is possibly TRBD2 (5 bases). The CDR3 has 15 amino acids. From germline, CDR1 is LGHNA and CDR2 YNFKEQ. V was clipped by 4 bases and J by 6 bases, with 19 bases between them. CDR3 amino acids: CASSLGGGRGAEQYF. The CDR3, as DNA: TGTGCCAGCAGCCTAGGAGGTGGTCGGGGAGCCGAGCAGTACTTC.

This chain links TRBV7-6 with TRBJ2-5; possibly TRBD1 for D (6 bases). Germline CDR1 reads SGHVS; CDR2 reads FNYEAQ. With 3 bases removed from V and 1 base from J, the gap between germline ends came to 15 bases. This CDR3 has 16 residues. The CDR3 bases are TGTGCCAGCAGCTTGGACAGTATCCTACTCCAAGAGACCCAGTACTTC. Translated, it gives CASSLDSILLQETQYF.

The chain recombines TRBV6-2 or TRBV6-3 with TRBJ2-5; D not resolved. CDR3 length: 10 amino acids. Trimming cost V 6 bases and J 5 bases, with 4 bases left between them. CDR1 is MNHEY, CDR2 SVGEGT, per germline. DNA for the CDR3: TGTGCCAGCAGGCGGGAGACCCAGTACTTC. Protein: CASRRETQYF.

The chain employs TRBV5-8 and TRBJ2-1, with TRBD1 matching over 7 bases. The CDR3 is 14 residues long. V trimming: 0 bases; J trimming: 8 bases; junction bases outside the gene matches: 5. CDR1 SGHTS and CDR2 YDEGEE come from the germline V gene. This chain's CDR3 is CASSLGQGSDEQFF. CDR3 nucleotide sequence: TGTGCCAGCAGCTTGGGACAGGGAAGCGATGAGCAGTTCTTC.

This clonotype has a handful of counts. The chain uses TRBV11-2 and TRBJ2-2; 8 bases are shared with TRBD2. Germline CDR1 and CDR2: SGHAT and FQNNGV. This CDR3 contains 15 residues. Trimming at V came to 7 bases and at J to 5 bases, leaving 9 bases not matched to a gene. The CDR3 DNA reads TGTGCCAGCAACCCGGGGGGGAGGGGTACCGGGGAGCTGTTTTTT. This codes for CASNPGGRGTGELFF.

The table lists this clonotype with many counts. V usage is TRBV15 and J usage is TRBJ2-1; 9 bases are shared with TRBD2. V dropped 2 bases and J dropped 9; count of bases not matched to a gene: 8. Germline V CDR1 and CDR2: LNHNV, YYDKDF (reference sequence). This CDR3 has 15 residues. CDR3 bases: TGTGCCACCAGCAGATTTGCTAGCGGGGATAGTGAGCAGTTCTTC. Residues: CATSRFASGDSEQFF. Full variable domain (missing parts from reference TRBV15 and TRBJ2-1): DAMVIQNPRYQVTQFGKPVTLSCSQTLNHNVMYWYQQKSSQAPKLLFHYYDKDFNNEADTPDNFQSRRPNTSFCFLDIRSPGLGDTAMYLCATSRFASGDSEQFFGPGTRLTVL.

This clonotype appeared many times. This chain joins TRBV7-8 and TRBJ2-3, with D unresolved. The CDR3 spans 11 residues. Germline lookup yields CDR1 SGHVS and CDR2 FQNEAQ. The V end lost 5 bases, the J end lost 6 bases, and 6 bases lay between the germline ends. This CDR3 is CASSASDTQYF. The CDR3, as DNA: TGTGCCAGCAGCGCAAGCGATACGCAGTATTTT.

This clonotype has only a few counts. This rearrangement joins TRBV7-2 to TRBJ2-3; 7 bases are shared with TRBD2. There are 14 residues in the CDR3. Germline V lookup: CDR1 SGHTA, CDR2 FQGNSA. V trimming: 5 bases; J trimming: 7 bases; junction bases outside the gene matches: 9. CDR3 coding DNA: TGTGCCAGCAGCGACTGGGGGGGGGGAAATACGCAGTATTTT. Residues: CASSDWGGGNTQYF.

To note about this clonotype: Just one base apart from a much larger clone, this may be a read error. A read error is likely, as this CDR3 ends without the conserved phenylalanine or tryptophan. The chain recombines TRBV23-1 with TRBJ2-3; 8 bases line up with TRBD1. TRBV23-1 is identified as an open reading frame with a role that is uncertain. V dropped 6 bases and J dropped 3; count of bases not matched to a gene: 14. CDR3 length: 17 amino acids. DNA of the CDR3: TGCGCCAGCAGGAAATCTCAGGGGGCGCGTATAACAGATACGCAGTATTCT. Its protein is CASRKSQGARITDTQYS.